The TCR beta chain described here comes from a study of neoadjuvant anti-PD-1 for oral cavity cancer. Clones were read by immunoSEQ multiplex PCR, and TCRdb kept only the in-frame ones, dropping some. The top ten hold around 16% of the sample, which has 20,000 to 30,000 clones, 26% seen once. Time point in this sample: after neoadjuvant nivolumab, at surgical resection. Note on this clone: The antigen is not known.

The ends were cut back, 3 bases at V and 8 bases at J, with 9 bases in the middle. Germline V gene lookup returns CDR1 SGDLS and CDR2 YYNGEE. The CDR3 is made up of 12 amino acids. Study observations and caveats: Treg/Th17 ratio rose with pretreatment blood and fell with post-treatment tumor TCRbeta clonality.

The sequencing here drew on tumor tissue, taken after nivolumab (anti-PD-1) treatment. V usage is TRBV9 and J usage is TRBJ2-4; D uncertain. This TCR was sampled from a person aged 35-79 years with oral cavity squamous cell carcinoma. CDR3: CASSAGGDIQYF. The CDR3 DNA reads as TGTGCCAGCAGCGCGGGTGGGGACATTCAGTACTTC. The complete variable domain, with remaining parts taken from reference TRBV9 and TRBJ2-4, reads DSGVTQTPKHLITATGQRVTLRCSPRSGDLSVYWYQQSLDQGLQFLIQYYNGEERAKGNILERFSAQQFPDLHSELNLSSLELGDSALYFCASSAGGDIQYFGAGTRLSVL.